The source of this T cell receptor beta chain is a study of cytomegalovirus exposure and HLA in healthy donors. About the research overall: Earlier sequencing of some 180 million T cells yielded nearly 120 million unique TCR beta sequences.

Vbeta (60) and Jbeta (13) primers were used in the PCR. Here immunoSEQ multiplex PCR was the method, and the copy in TCRdb shows in-frame clones only, minus some. The sample has fewer than 200,000 clones, approximately 80% seen once. V was trimmed by 6 bases and J by 10 bases, leaving 15 bases between them. CDR3 length equals 12 residues. Germline CDR1 and CDR2: MDHEN and SYDVKM. Material for sequencing was PBMCs. The chain has TRBV28 and TRBJ1-2, with D uncertain. The clonotype comes from a woman in her 40s in good health and CMV-seropositive. CDR3 DNA: TGTGCCAGCAGCCCGGGGTTTGCCGACTACACCTTC. Residues: CASSPGFADYTF.